The 30 T cell receptor beta chains in this list originate from one sample, sequenced in a study of metastatic and nonmetastatic thyroid tumors. TCRdb re-called clones via MiXCR from the PCR reads. In the table there are 50,000 to 65,000 clones, 4% to 4.5% of which are singletons. All patients were untreated before thyroid surgery. Source material: blood. These receptors all come from a female donor with papillary thyroid cancer or a benign thyroid nodule (not recorded which). Some clones in this sample may be carry-over from other donors' samples.

The chain links TRBV25-1 to TRBJ2-1; D not certain. CDR3 length: 12 residues. Germline loops: CDR1 MGHDK, CDR2 SYGVNS. The V end lost 5 bases, the J end lost 10 bases, and 12 bases lay between the germline ends. CDR3 bases: TGTGCCAGCAGTCGGTGGACCGGGGAGCAGTTCTTC. It codes for CASSRWTGEQFF.

This clone has just a few counts. This chain joins TRBV15 and TRBJ2-1; TRBD2 might be the D (6 bases). Trimming pared 3 bases from V and 10 bases from J, leaving 25 bases between. Germline assignment: CDR1 LNHNV and CDR2 YYDKDF (reference sequence). This CDR3 spans 17 amino acids. CDR3 amino acids: CATSSITSWRPICEQFF. The CDR3, as DNA: TGTGCCACCAGCAGCATTACTAGCTGGAGACCCATATGCGAGCAGTTCTTC.

This clone was observed at least ten times. The genes are TRBV12-3 or TRBV12-4 and TRBJ2-1, with 14 bases aligning to TRBD2. The CDR3 is made up of 15 amino acids. Trimming removed 5 bases from V and 7 bases from J; junction bases left unmatched: 4. CDR3 sequence reads: CASSKTSGRGNEQFF. The DNA for the CDR3 is TGTGCCAGCAGTAAGACTAGCGGGAGGGGGAATGAGCAGTTCTTC.

This clone came up a few times. V and J are TRBV30 and TRBJ2-2; 8 bases line up with TRBD1. The CDR3 consists of 15 residues. The germline CDR1 and CDR2 sequences are GTSNPN and SVGIG (reference sequence). The V and J ends lost 5 bases and 4 bases, in that order; junction bases with no gene match: 9. CDR3 nucleotides: TGTGCCTGGGGGGGACAGGCGGTGATCACCGGGGAGCTGTTTTTT. Translation gives CAWGGQAVITGELFF.

In the case of this clone: A read error may explain this, as a much larger clone is one base away. The same CDR3 can be traced to other DNA sequences in this sample. V and J are TRBV30 and TRBJ2-7; 9 bases match TRBD1. There are 14 residues in the CDR3. The germline V gene has CDR1 GTSNPN and CDR2 SVGIG (reference sequence). J was trimmed by 0 bases and V by 3 bases; bases with no gene match: 3. CDR3 sequence: CAWSGTGISYEQYF. The CDR3 coding sequence is TGTGCCTGGAGCGGGACAGGGATCTCCTACGAGCAGTACTTC.

For this clone: One junction end does not reproduce the germline sequence, and a read error may be involved. The J gene is TRBJ2-7, the V gene TRBV7-9; D uncertain. This CDR3 comprises 15 residues. In germline, CDR1 is SEHNR, CDR2 FQNEAQ (reference sequence). The CDR3 DNA sequence: TGTGCCAGCATCTTAGGACCGGCGACGGGCTACGAGCAGTACTTC. Its protein is CASILGPATGYEQYF.

This clone showed up many times. This chain joins TRBV20-1 and TRBJ2-4; a weak D match, TRBD2 (6 bases). The CDR3 covers 12 residues. The V end lost 5 bases, the J end lost 7 bases, and 12 bases lay between the germline ends. Germline V gene sequence: CDR1 DFQATT, CDR2 SNEGSKA (reference sequence). The CDR3 nucleotides read TGCAGTGCTCCGGGACTCCTTAACATTCAGTACTTC. Its protein product is CSAPGLLNIQYF.

This clone has at least ten counts. The V call is TRBV19, the J call TRBJ2-7; D remains ambiguous. The CDR3 extends over 13 amino acids. With 3 bases removed from V and 3 bases from J, the gap between germline ends came to 9 bases. CDR1 and CDR2 from the germline V gene are LNHDA and SQIVND (reference sequence). For the CDR3, the DNA is TGTGCCAGTAGTATGAGGCGAGACTACGAGCAGTACTTC. It codes for CASSMRRDYEQYF.

To note about this clone: The sample holds other DNA sequences that translate to the same CDR3. The chain is built from TRBV25-1 and TRBJ2-2; tentatively, D is TRBD2 (6 bases). Trimming removed 5 bases at V and 7 bases at J, with 14 bases between. The germline gives CDR1 MGHDK, CDR2 SYGVNS. The CDR3 sequence is 14 residues long. In DNA, the CDR3 is TGTGCCAGCAGTCCGGGAGTTCCAGGCGGGGAGCTGTTTTTT. Protein: CASSPGVPGGELFF. The variable domain in full, with the rest retrieved from reference TRBV25-1 and TRBJ2-2, is EADIYQTPRYLVIGTGKKITLECSQTMGHDKMYWYQQDPGMELHLIHYSYGVNSTEKGDLSSESTVSRIRTEHFPLTLESARPSHTSQYLCASSPGVPGGELFFGEGSRLTVL.

This clone occurred many times. The genes are TRBV15 and TRBJ2-6, with D possibly being TRBD2 (5 bases). The CDR3 covers 16 residues. From germline, CDR1 is LNHNV and CDR2 YYDKDF (reference sequence). V was cut by 3 bases and J by 7 bases, with 16 bases left in between. The CDR3, as DNA: TGTGCCACCAGCAGGGAAGAGGGCGTCGAAGCCAACGTCCTGACTTTC. Translating gives CATSREEGVEANVLTF.

As to this clone: At one end, the junction sequence differs from germline, possibly due to a read error. This rearrangement joins TRBV7-9 to TRBJ1-5; D is uncertain. The CDR3 runs to 13 residues. In germline, CDR1 is SEHNR, CDR2 FQNEAQ (reference sequence). CDR3 coding DNA: TGTGCCATCGGTTCCATCCCCAATCAGCCCGAGCATTTT. Protein product: CAIGSIPNQPEHF.

This clone was seen a handful of times. This chain joins TRBV12-5 and TRBJ1-2; 7 bases agree with TRBD1. Germline V gene sequence: CDR1 LGHNT, CDR2 FRNRAP. The V and J ends lost 1 base and 4 bases, in that order; junction bases with no gene match: 3. This CDR3 spans 14 amino acids. Here the CDR3 DNA reads TGTGCTAGTGGTTTGGAACAGGGGTTCTATGGCTACACCTTC. Translation gives CASGLEQGFYGYTF.

This clone was counted a few times. The chain has TRBV20-1 and TRBJ1-6, with 8 bases that match TRBD1. The CDR3 spans 14 residues. Germline CDR1 and CDR2: DFQATT and SNEGSKA (reference sequence). Trimming at V came to 0 bases and at J to 13 bases, leaving 8 bases not matched to a gene. The CDR3 coding sequence is TGCAGTGCTAGAGAGGGGCAGGGGGCGTGGCCCCTCCACTTT. Encoded protein: CSAREGQGAWPLHF.

This clone was observed many times. CDR3 protein: CASSKNTGELFF. DNA of the CDR3: TGTGCCAGCAGTAAGAACACCGGGGAGCTGTTTTTT. The rearrangement joins TRBV6-1 to TRBJ2-2, with D unresolved. Trimming cost V 5 bases and J 1 base, with 2 bases left between them. The CDR3 sequence is 12 residues long. In germline, CDR1 is MNHNS, CDR2 SASEGT.

This chain connects TRBV5-4 to TRBJ2-7; TRBD2 agrees at 7 bases. CDR1 is SGHNT, CDR2 YYREEE, per germline (reference sequence). With 4 bases clipped from V and 3 bases from J, the junction kept 10 bases outside the gene matches. The CDR3 runs to 15 residues. The CDR3: CASSPGSGEYYEQYF. CDR3 in DNA: TGTGCCAGCAGCCCCGGGAGCGGGGAATACTACGAGCAGTACTTC.

This clone was found many times. The J gene is TRBJ2-5, the V gene TRBV28; D may match TRBD1 or TRBD2 (6 bases each). The CDR3 spans 14 residues. Germline V lookup: CDR1 MDHEN, CDR2 SYDVKM. The ends were cut back, 3 bases at V and 4 bases at J, with 12 bases in the middle. The CDR3: CASSFRGGGETQYF. For the CDR3, the DNA is TGTGCCAGCAGTTTTCGCGGAGGGGGAGAGACCCAGTACTTC.

This clone was picked up many times. The rearrangement links TRBV12-3 or TRBV12-4 to TRBJ2-7; D possibly corresponds to TRBD2 (5 bases). V shed 7 bases and J shed 5 bases, with 15 bases lying between them. The CDR3 has 13 amino acids. CDR3 region: CASTAEYGDEQYF. As DNA, the CDR3 is TGTGCCAGCACCGCGGAATACGGGGACGAGCAGTACTTC.

Many counts were recorded for this clone. This chain joins TRBV9 and TRBJ2-2; D remains unclear. V was pared by 3 bases and J by 6 bases, with 12 bases between. Germline V gives CDR1 SGDLS, CDR2 YYNGEE. The CDR3 length is 14 residues. The CDR3 nucleotides read TGTGCCAGCAGCGCGCGGAGAGCCTCCGGGGAGCTGTTTTTT. This codes for CASSARRASGELFF. Full variable domain (rest looked up from reference TRBV9 and TRBJ2-2): DSGVTQTPKHLITATGQRVTLRCSPRSGDLSVYWYQQSLDQGLQFLIQYYNGEERAKGNILERFSAQQFPDLHSELNLSSLELGDSALYFCASSARRASGELFFGEGSRLTVL.

CDR3 nucleotides: TGTGCCAGCAGCCGAAGCGGGACAAATGAGCAGTTCTTC. This gives the protein CASSRSGTNEQFF. V gene TRBV7-9 combines with J gene TRBJ2-1, with D maybe TRBD2 (7 bases). V lost 5 bases, J lost 7 bases, and 12 bases lay in between. The germline CDR1 and CDR2 sequences are SEHNR and FQNEAQ (reference sequence). This CDR3 comprises 13 residues.

This clone was seen many times. This chain connects TRBV12-3 or TRBV12-4 to TRBJ1-2; D ambiguous. The CDR3 is made up of 14 amino acids. V was shortened by 3 bases and J by 6 bases, with 14 bases between the two germline ends. CDR3 nucleotide sequence: TGTGCCAGCAGTTTCTTTCCCATTAATGATGGCTACACCTTC. Translated: CASSFFPINDGYTF.

The chain is built from TRBV4-1 and TRBJ1-1; D remains unclear. The CDR3 runs to 15 residues. Germline V gene lookup returns CDR1 MGHRA and CDR2 YSYEKL. V gave up 3 bases and J gave up 1 base, with 12 bases separating them. CDR3: CASSQVGLRNTEAFF. In DNA, the CDR3 is TGCGCCAGCAGCCAGGTCGGCCTCCGGAACACTGAAGCTTTCTTT.

This clone was seen many times. This chain uses TRBV5-1 with TRBJ2-2; possible D gene TRBD1, 7 bases. V dropped 0 bases and J dropped 3 bases, with 12 bases sitting between them. CDR1 and CDR2 (germline): SGHRS, YFSETQ. The CDR3 sequence is 16 residues long. The CDR3: CASSLGDREDTGELFF. The CDR3 DNA is TGCGCCAGCAGCTTGGGAGACAGGGAGGACACCGGGGAGCTGTTTTTT.

This clone was counted only a few times. CDR3 in amino acids: CASSEAVGTGDEKLFF. The DNA of the CDR3 is TGTGCCAGCAGTGAAGCGGTGGGGACAGGGGATGAAAAACTGTTTTTT. The gene calls are TRBV6-1 and TRBJ1-4; 10 bases match TRBD1. The germline CDR1 and CDR2 sequences are MNHNS and SASEGT. The CDR3 contains 16 residues. J lost 6 bases, V lost 0 bases, and 4 bases had no gene match.

This clone occurred a few times. The rearrangement links TRBV6-1 to TRBJ2-1; 8 bases line up with TRBD2. The CDR3 contains 15 residues. Germline V gene sequence: CDR1 MNHNS, CDR2 SASEGT. With V trimmed by 4 bases and J by 3 bases, 5 bases remained unmatched. The CDR3 DNA reads as TGTGCCAGCAGTGCGATGAGCGGGGGCTACAATGAGCAGTTCTTC. Translation: CASSAMSGGYNEQFF.

This clone was detected many times. The V call is TRBV2, the J call TRBJ1-1, with TRBD1 as a possible D gene (5 bases). V lost 4 bases and J lost 5, with 11 bases in between. CDR3 size: 13 residues. Germline V gene sequence: CDR1 SNHLY, CDR2 FYNNEI. The CDR3 here is CASSVVGETEAFF. The CDR3 DNA reads TGTGCCAGCAGTGTAGTAGGGGAAACTGAAGCTTTCTTT.

In this sample, this clone turned up many times. The CDR3 loop reads CASSQTGLAGDYEQFF. The CDR3 region has the DNA TGTGCCAGCAGCCAAACGGGACTAGCGGGAGATTATGAGCAGTTCTTC. The chain has TRBV9 and TRBJ2-1; TRBD2 agrees at 14 bases. After removal of 4 bases from V and 8 bases from J, the junction contained 8 bases not matched to a gene. The CDR3 runs to 16 residues. CDR1 is SGDLS, CDR2 YYNGEE, per germline.

This clone appeared many times. CDR3 in amino acids: CASSASLAGTSGRAAYEQYF. The CDR3 region has the DNA TGTGCCAGTAGTGCCTCCCTCGCCGGGACTAGCGGGAGGGCCGCCTACGAGCAGTACTTC. The chain combines TRBV19 with TRBJ2-7; 16 bases fit TRBD2. V lost 5 bases, J lost 2 bases, and 15 bases stayed unmatched. The CDR3 is 20 amino acids. The germline CDR1 and CDR2 sequences are LNHDA and SQIVND (reference sequence).

This clone was recorded many times. V is TRBV4-1 and J is TRBJ1-1; 12 positions agree with TRBD1. Looked up from germline, CDR1 is MGHRA and CDR2 is YSYEKL. The V gene end was trimmed by 4 bases and the J gene end by 7 bases; junction bases not matched to a gene: 7. The CDR3 totals 15 residues. CDR3 residues: CASSRRDRGPNEAFF. DNA for the CDR3: TGCGCCAGCAGCCGGAGGGACAGGGGGCCTAATGAAGCTTTCTTT.

This clone was picked up many times. V is TRBV2 and J is TRBJ2-7, with 7 bases matching TRBD1. V shed 4 bases and J 5 bases; nucleotides not matched to a gene: 11. CDR1 and CDR2 from the germline V gene are SNHLY and FYNNEI. The CDR3 loop spans 15 amino acids. CDR3 nucleotides: TGTGCCAGCAGTGGACAGGGTCCGGGGTGGAACGAGCAGTACTTC. Its protein product is CASSGQGPGWNEQYF.

This clone was seen at least ten times. V and J are TRBV2 and TRBJ1-2, with 12 bases identical to TRBD1. CDR1 and CDR2 (germline): SNHLY, FYNNEI. This CDR3 has 14 amino acids. V was clipped by 5 bases and J by 8 bases; unmatched bases: 6. CDR3 coding DNA: TGTGCCAGCAGTCCGGGACAGGGGGCGGGCGGCTACACCTTC. As protein: CASSPGQGAGGYTF.